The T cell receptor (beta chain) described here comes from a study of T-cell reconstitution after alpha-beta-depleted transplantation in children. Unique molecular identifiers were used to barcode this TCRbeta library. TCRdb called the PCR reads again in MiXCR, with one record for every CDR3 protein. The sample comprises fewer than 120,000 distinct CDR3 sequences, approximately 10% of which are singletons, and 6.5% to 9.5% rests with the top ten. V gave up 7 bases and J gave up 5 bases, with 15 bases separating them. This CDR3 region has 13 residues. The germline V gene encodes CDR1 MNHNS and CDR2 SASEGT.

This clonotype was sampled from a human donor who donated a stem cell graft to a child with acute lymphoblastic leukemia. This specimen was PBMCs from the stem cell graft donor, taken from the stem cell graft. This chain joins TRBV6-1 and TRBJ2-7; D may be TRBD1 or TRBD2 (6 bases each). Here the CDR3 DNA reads TGTGCCAGCACGGGGGCAGGGTGGGACGAGCAGTACTTC. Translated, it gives CASTGAGWDEQYF.